These T cell receptor beta chains were read from a single sample in a study of cytotoxic CD8 clonotypes in ibrutinib-treated CLL. Only in-frame clones appear in the TCRdb table, and some are missing; sequencing was by immunoSEQ multiplex PCR. The table lists about 130,000 clones, 79% of them singletons. The input for sequencing was PBMCs, taken after 12 months of ibrutinib treatment. The source is a human donor with chronic lymphocytic leukemia. Both conserved end residues are part of each CDR3. The D gene is left open where the match is weak. The size entry is marked missing in some rows and otherwise reads once, few, many or a size class.

j_call: TRBJ1-2; d_call: TRBD1; clone_size: -; v_call: TRBV6-1; cdr3_aa: CASSEALGDSNGYTF; cdr3_nt: TGTGCCAGCAGTGAAGCGCTCGGGGACAGTAATGGCTACACCTTC
j_call: TRBJ2-7; d_call: TRBD1; clone_size: -; v_call: TRBV9; cdr3_aa: CASSFRTGGYEQYF; cdr3_nt: TGTGCCAGCAGCTTCCGGACAGGGGGCTACGAGCAGTACTTC
j_call: TRBJ2-7; d_call: TRBD2; clone_size: once; v_call: TRBV6-1; cdr3_aa: CASSEAAVAGNDPYEQYF; cdr3_nt: TGTGCCAGCAGTGAAGCGGCCGTAGCGGGGAATGATCCCTACGAGCAGTACTTC
j_call: TRBJ2-3; d_call: -; clone_size: -; v_call: TRBV6-5; cdr3_aa: CASSRTSSGDTQYF; cdr3_nt: TGTGCCAGCAGTCGTACCTCGTCAGGAGATACGCAGTATTTT
j_call: TRBJ1-5; d_call: TRBD1; clone_size: -; v_call: TRBV23-1; cdr3_aa: CASSQNAPGQGAGNQPQHF; cdr3_nt: TGCGCCAGCAGTCAAAATGCCCCGGGACAGGGGGCAGGAAATCAGCCCCAGCATTTT
j_call: TRBJ1-1; d_call: TRBD1; clone_size: -; v_call: TRBV4-1; cdr3_aa: CASSRPKKGQGLMMNTEAFF; cdr3_nt: TGCGCCAGCAGCCGACCCAAGAAGGGACAGGGGCTAATGATGAACACTGAAGCTTTCTTT
j_call: TRBJ1-5; d_call: TRBD1; clone_size: -; v_call: TRBV25-1; cdr3_aa: CASRQTGEGQPQHF; cdr3_nt: TGTGCCAGCAGGCAGACAGGGGAGGGTCAGCCCCAGCATTTT
j_call: TRBJ1-3; d_call: -; clone_size: -; v_call: TRBV18; cdr3_aa: CASSPLGASGNTIYF; cdr3_nt: TGTGCCAGCTCACCACTGGGGGCTAGTGGAAACACCATATATTTT
j_call: TRBJ1-3; d_call: -; clone_size: few; v_call: TRBV9; cdr3_aa: CASSVGSVRTGNTIYF; cdr3_nt: TGTGCCAGCAGCGTAGGGTCTGTCAGGACTGGAAACACCATATATTTT
j_call: TRBJ2-2; d_call: TRBD1; clone_size: -; v_call: TRBV2; cdr3_aa: CASSGQGVPTGELFF; cdr3_nt: TGTGCCAGCAGTGGACAGGGAGTTCCCACCGGGGAGCTGTTTTTT
j_call: TRBJ1-1; d_call: TRBD1; clone_size: -; v_call: TRBV27; cdr3_aa: CASSWTGATEAFF; cdr3_nt: TGTGCCAGCAGCTGGACAGGGGCAACTGAAGCTTTCTTT
j_call: TRBJ2-7; d_call: -; clone_size: -; v_call: TRBV30; cdr3_aa: CAWSDSRYEQYF; cdr3_nt: TGTGCCTGGAGTGACAGTAGGTACGAGCAGTACTTC
j_call: TRBJ1-4; d_call: -; clone_size: -; v_call: TRBV7-9; cdr3_aa: CASSHRDNWHPTNEKLFF; cdr3_nt: TGTGCCAGCAGCCATAGGGATAACTGGCACCCAACTAATGAAAAACTGTTTTTT
j_call: TRBJ2-1; d_call: -; clone_size: -; v_call: TRBV27; cdr3_aa: CASSLWANYNEQFF; cdr3_nt: TGTGCCAGCAGTTTATGGGCTAACTACAATGAGCAGTTCTTC
j_call: TRBJ1-2; d_call: -; clone_size: few; v_call: TRBV4-1; cdr3_aa: CASSQVEFDGYTF; cdr3_nt: TGCGCCAGCAGCCAAGTGGAATTCGATGGCTACACCTTC
j_call: TRBJ2-2; d_call: TRBD2; clone_size: -; v_call: TRBV5-1; cdr3_aa: CASSLASGTSGTGELFF; cdr3_nt: TGCGCCAGCAGCTTGGCTTCTGGGACTAGCGGCACCGGGGAGCTGTTTTTT
j_call: TRBJ2-3; d_call: TRBD2; clone_size: few; v_call: TRBV7-8; cdr3_aa: CASSRLAGGPDTQYF; cdr3_nt: TGTGCCAGCAGTCGACTAGCGGGAGGCCCCGATACGCAGTATTTT
j_call: TRBJ2-7; d_call: -; clone_size: -; v_call: TRBV6-1; cdr3_aa: CASSERVLMGEQYF; cdr3_nt: TGTGCCAGCAGTGAACGAGTTTTAATGGGCGAGCAGTACTTC
j_call: TRBJ1-2; d_call: TRBD1; clone_size: once; v_call: TRBV5-1; cdr3_aa: CASSSGTGGAFDGYTF; cdr3_nt: TGCGCCAGCAGCTCCGGGACAGGGGGCGCGTTTGATGGCTACACCTTC
j_call: TRBJ1-3; d_call: TRBD1; clone_size: -; v_call: TRBV7-2; cdr3_aa: CASSPRTGSGNTIYF; cdr3_nt: TGTGCCAGCAGCCCACGGACAGGCTCTGGAAACACCATATATTTT
j_call: TRBJ1-1; d_call: TRBD1; clone_size: -; v_call: TRBV2; cdr3_aa: CASSVQGASTEAFF; cdr3_nt: TGTGCCAGCAGTGTTCAGGGGGCGAGTACTGAAGCTTTCTTT
j_call: TRBJ2-7; d_call: -; clone_size: -; v_call: TRBV6-1; cdr3_aa: CASSEDPSSYEQYF; cdr3_nt: TGTGCCAGCAGTGAAGACCCTAGCAGTTACGAGCAGTACTTC
j_call: TRBJ2-3; d_call: TRBD1; clone_size: -; v_call: TRBV5-1; cdr3_aa: CASSWGQNWGTDTQYF; cdr3_nt: TGCGCCAGCAGCTGGGGACAGAATTGGGGCACAGATACGCAGTATTTT
j_call: TRBJ2-1; d_call: -; clone_size: -; v_call: TRBV27; cdr3_aa: CASSLSPPSYNEQFF; cdr3_nt: TGTGCCAGCAGTTTAAGTCCCCCCTCCTACAATGAGCAGTTCTTC
j_call: TRBJ1-2; d_call: TRBD1; clone_size: -; v_call: TRBV10-2; cdr3_aa: CASRDRNYGYTF; cdr3_nt: TGCGCCAGCAGGGACAGGAACTATGGCTACACCTTC
j_call: TRBJ2-7; d_call: -; clone_size: -; v_call: TRBV7-6; cdr3_aa: CASSITRAYSSSYEQYF; cdr3_nt: TGTGCCAGCAGCATCACTAGGGCCTATTCCTCATCCTACGAGCAGTACTTC
j_call: TRBJ2-3; d_call: TRBD2; clone_size: once; v_call: TRBV7-3; cdr3_aa: CASSLMSGGSPDTQYF; cdr3_nt: TGTGCCAGCAGCTTAATGTCGGGCGGGAGTCCCGATACGCAGTATTTT
j_call: TRBJ2-3; d_call: -; clone_size: -; v_call: TRBV9; cdr3_aa: CASSVAPGRADTQYF; cdr3_nt: TGTGCCAGCAGCGTAGCCCCGGGGCGGGCAGATACGCAGTATTTT
j_call: TRBJ2-7; d_call: -; clone_size: -; v_call: TRBV6-1; cdr3_aa: CASSAEGWGPYEQYF; cdr3_nt: TGTGCCAGCAGTGCCGAGGGGTGGGGGCCCTACGAGCAGTACTTC
j_call: TRBJ2-1; d_call: TRBD2; clone_size: -; v_call: TRBV4-2; cdr3_aa: CASSQGLAGGNEQFF; cdr3_nt: TGTGCCAGCAGCCAAGGTCTAGCGGGAGGGAATGAGCAGTTCTTC
j_call: TRBJ2-7; d_call: -; clone_size: -; v_call: TRBV6-1; cdr3_aa: CASSGRFGTPNSYEQYF; cdr3_nt: TGTGCCAGCAGTGGACGTTTCGGGACACCCAACTCCTACGAGCAGTACTTC
j_call: TRBJ2-1; d_call: TRBD2; clone_size: -; v_call: TRBV9; cdr3_aa: CASSVWAGDNNEQFF; cdr3_nt: TGTGCCAGCAGCGTTTGGGCGGGGGATAACAATGAGCAGTTCTTC
j_call: TRBJ2-1; d_call: -; clone_size: -; v_call: TRBV27; cdr3_aa: CASSFSGLYNEQFF; cdr3_nt: TGTGCCAGCAGTTTTTCGGGACTTTACAATGAGCAGTTCTTC
j_call: TRBJ2-2; d_call: -; clone_size: -; v_call: TRBV5-6; cdr3_aa: CASSPRAKNTGELFF; cdr3_nt: TGTGCCAGCAGCCCACGGGCGAAGAACACCGGGGAGCTGTTTTTT
j_call: TRBJ2-1; d_call: -; clone_size: -; v_call: TRBV28; cdr3_aa: CASSLVDGSLNEQFF; cdr3_nt: TGTGCCAGCAGTTTGGTCGATGGGTCTCTCAATGAGCAGTTCTTC
j_call: TRBJ2-1; d_call: -; clone_size: -; v_call: TRBV29-1; cdr3_aa: CSVGVKSSYNEQFF; cdr3_nt: TGCAGCGTGGGTGTGAAGAGCTCCTACAATGAGCAGTTCTTC
j_call: TRBJ2-1; d_call: TRBD2; clone_size: few; v_call: TRBV15; cdr3_aa: CATSTRGGGGNEQFF; cdr3_nt: TGTGCCACCAGCACCCGCGGGGGGGGCGGGAATGAGCAGTTCTTC
j_call: TRBJ2-1; d_call: -; clone_size: -; v_call: TRBV5-1; cdr3_aa: CASRSTALSPEQFF; cdr3_nt: TGCGCCAGCAGATCTACAGCCTTGAGCCCTGAGCAGTTCTTC